The 3 T cell receptor beta chains below were found in one sample sequenced in a study of a mutant IDH1 vaccine in newly diagnosed glioma. Stated time point: week 11, during vaccination. One vaccine dose held 300 ug of mutant IDH1 20-mer peptide and came with topical imiquimod. Repertoires were generated with immunoSEQ multiplex PCR, while TCRdb's copy carries only in-frame clones and drops some. The repertoire holds roughly 61,000 clones, with 80% as singletons. The antigens of these receptors remain unknown. The source material was PBMCs, sampled from a glioma patient whose treatment included an IDH1 peptide vaccine. These receptors were collected from a man aged 45-65 years with glioma.

This chain uses TRBV29-1 with TRBJ1-1; the match to TRBD1 covers 8 bases. The CDR3 loop spans 14 amino acids. V was pared by 5 bases and J by 0 bases, with 5 bases of the junction left unmatched. The germline CDR1 and CDR2 sequences are SQVTM and ANQGSEA. The CDR3 nucleotides are TGCAGCGTTCCACAGGGGGTCATGAACACTGAAGCTTTCTTT. Translated, it gives CSVPQGVMNTEAFF.

The chain couples TRBV7-2 to TRBJ2-2; maybe TRBD1 (6 bases). This CDR3 region has 15 residues. V was cut by 3 bases and J by 2 bases, with 10 bases left in between. Germline CDR1 is SGHTA and CDR2 is FQGNSA. The CDR3 DNA sequence: TGTGCCAGCAGCTTGGGGGCCCCCAACACCGGGGAGCTGTTTTTT. Amino acids: CASSLGAPNTGELFF.

This clone was counted only a few times. The chain couples TRBV5-4 to TRBJ1-5; 9 bases agree with TRBD1. V trimming: 4 bases; J trimming: 6 bases; junction bases outside the gene matches: 8. The CDR3 is 15 amino acids. Looked up from germline, CDR1 is SGHNT and CDR2 is YYREEE (reference sequence). DNA for the CDR3: TGTGCCAGCAGCCCTGGGACAGGGCCTCTTCAGCCCCAGCATTTT. This translates into CASSPGTGPLQPQHF.